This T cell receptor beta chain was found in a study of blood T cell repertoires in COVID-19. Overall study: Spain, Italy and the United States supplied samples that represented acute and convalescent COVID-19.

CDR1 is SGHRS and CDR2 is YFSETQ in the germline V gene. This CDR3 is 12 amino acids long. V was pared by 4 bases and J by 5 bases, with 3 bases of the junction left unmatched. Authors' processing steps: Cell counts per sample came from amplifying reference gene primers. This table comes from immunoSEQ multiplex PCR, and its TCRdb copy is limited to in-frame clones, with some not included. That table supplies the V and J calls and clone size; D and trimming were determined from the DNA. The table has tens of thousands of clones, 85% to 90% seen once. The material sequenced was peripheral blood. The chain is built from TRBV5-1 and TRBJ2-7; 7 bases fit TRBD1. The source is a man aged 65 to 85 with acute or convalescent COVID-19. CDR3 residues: CASSIGQDEQYF. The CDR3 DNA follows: TGCGCCAGCAGCATAGGACAGGACGAGCAGTACTTC.